The entry below gives a single TCR beta chain sequence along with its context. Its antigen is still unknown. The record originates from a study of T cell repertoires in cytomegalovirus infection. Whole-study results and caveats: What dominated the ex vivo response were HLA-C-restricted CMV-specific TCR beta clonotypes.

TCRdb reprocessed the reads with MiXCR, giving one entry per CDR3 protein. The sample lists approximately 750,000 distinct CDR3 sequences; less than 40% were seen once. V was clipped by 5 bases and J by 10 bases; unmatched bases: 9. Germline V CDR1 and CDR2: MNHEY, SMNVEV (reference sequence). The CDR3 extends over 13 amino acids. This chain uses TRBV27 with TRBJ1-1; 8 nucleotides match TRBD1. This clonotype was sampled from a human donor in good health (CMV status not recorded). Some clones in this sample may be carry-over from other donors' samples. Material: PBMCs. In DNA, the CDR3 is TGTGCCAGCAGTCCGCGGGACAGGAGGGCAGCTTTCTTT. It is translated as CASSPRDRRAAFF.